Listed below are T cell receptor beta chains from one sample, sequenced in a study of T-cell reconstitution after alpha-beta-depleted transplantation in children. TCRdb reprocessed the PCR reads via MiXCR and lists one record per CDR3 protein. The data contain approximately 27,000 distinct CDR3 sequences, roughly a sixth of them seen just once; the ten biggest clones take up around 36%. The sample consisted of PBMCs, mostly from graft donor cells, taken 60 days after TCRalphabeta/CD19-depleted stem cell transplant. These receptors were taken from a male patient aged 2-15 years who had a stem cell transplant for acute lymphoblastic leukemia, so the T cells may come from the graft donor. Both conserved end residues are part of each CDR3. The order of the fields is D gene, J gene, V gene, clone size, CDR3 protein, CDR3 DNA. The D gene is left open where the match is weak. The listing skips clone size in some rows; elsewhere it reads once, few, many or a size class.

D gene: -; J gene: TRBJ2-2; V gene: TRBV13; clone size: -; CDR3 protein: CASRAAGPGNTGELFF; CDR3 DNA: TGTGCCAGCAGAGCCGCGGGGCCGGGGAACACCGGGGAGCTGTTTTTT
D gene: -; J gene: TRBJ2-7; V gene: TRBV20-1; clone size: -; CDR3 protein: CSARDVAGGTYEQYF; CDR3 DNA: TGCAGTGCTAGAGATGTAGCAGGGGGGACCTACGAGCAGTACTTC
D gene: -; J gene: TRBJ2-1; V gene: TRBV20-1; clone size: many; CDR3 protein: CSAPQGGASSYNEQFF; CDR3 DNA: TGCAGTGCTCCTCAGGGCGGGGCGAGCTCCTACAATGAGCAGTTCTTC
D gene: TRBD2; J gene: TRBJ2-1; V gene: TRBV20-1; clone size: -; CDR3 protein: CSARDFQRGYNEQFF; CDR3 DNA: TGCAGTGCTAGAGATTTCCAGCGGGGATACAATGAGCAGTTCTTC
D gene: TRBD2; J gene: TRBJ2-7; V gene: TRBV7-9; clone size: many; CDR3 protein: CASSPHGTSGSDHEQYF; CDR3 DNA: TGTGCCAGCAGCCCCCACGGGACTAGCGGGAGCGACCACGAGCAGTACTTC
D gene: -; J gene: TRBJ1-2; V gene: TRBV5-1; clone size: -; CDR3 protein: CASSLAEGLDYGYTF; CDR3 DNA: TGCGCCAGCAGCTTGGCGGAGGGGCTTGACTATGGCTACACCTTC
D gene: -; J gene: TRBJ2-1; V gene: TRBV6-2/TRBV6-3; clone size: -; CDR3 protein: CASSYPINEQFF; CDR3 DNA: TGTGCCAGCAGTTACCCCATCAATGAGCAGTTCTTC
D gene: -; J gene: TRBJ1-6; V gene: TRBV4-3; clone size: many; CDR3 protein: CASSPSKVGASSYNSPLHF; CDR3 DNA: TGCGCCAGCAGCCCCTCTAAAGTCGGGGCAAGCTCCTATAATTCACCCCTCCACTTT
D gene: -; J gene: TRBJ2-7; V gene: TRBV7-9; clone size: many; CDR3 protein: CASSLGLRDGLSYEQYF; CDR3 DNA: TGTGCCAGCAGCTTAGGTTTGCGGGACGGACTCTCCTACGAGCAGTACTTC
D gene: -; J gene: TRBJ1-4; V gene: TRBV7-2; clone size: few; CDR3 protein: CASSLRGATNEKLFF; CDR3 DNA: TGTGCCAGCAGCTTAAGGGGAGCAACTAATGAAAAACTGTTTTTT
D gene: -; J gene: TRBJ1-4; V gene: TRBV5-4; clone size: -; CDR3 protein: CASSLGGATNEKLFF; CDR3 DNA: TGTGCCAGCAGCTTGGGAGGGGCAACTAATGAAAAACTGTTTTTT
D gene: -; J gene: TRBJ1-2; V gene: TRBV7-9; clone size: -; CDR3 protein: CASSLAWPGVDGYTF; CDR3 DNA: TGTGCCAGCAGCTTAGCCTGGCCAGGGGTTGACGGCTACACCTTC
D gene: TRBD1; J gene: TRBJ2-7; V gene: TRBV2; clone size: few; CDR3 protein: CASRFDRDEQYF; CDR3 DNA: TGTGCCAGCAGATTTGACAGGGACGAGCAGTACTTC
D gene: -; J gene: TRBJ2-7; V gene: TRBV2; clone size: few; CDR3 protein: CASSKEGYEQYF; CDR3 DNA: TGTGCCAGCAGTAAGGAGGGGTACGAGCAGTACTTC
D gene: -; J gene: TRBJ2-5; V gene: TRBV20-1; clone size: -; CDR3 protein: CSARTKGEETQYF; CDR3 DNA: TGCAGTGCTAGAACCAAGGGTGAAGAGACCCAGTACTTC
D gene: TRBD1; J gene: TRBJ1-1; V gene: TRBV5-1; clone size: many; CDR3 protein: CASSFNRGRGTEAFF; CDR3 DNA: TGCGCCAGCAGCTTTAACAGGGGGCGCGGCACTGAAGCTTTCTTT
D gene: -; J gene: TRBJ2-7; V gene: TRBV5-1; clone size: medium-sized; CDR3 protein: CASSSSSAYEQYF; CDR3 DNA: TGCGCCAGCAGCTCTTCCTCCGCCTACGAGCAGTACTTC
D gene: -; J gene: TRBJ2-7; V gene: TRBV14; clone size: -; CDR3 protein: CASSQGAGATYEQYF; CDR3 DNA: TGTGCCAGCAGCCAAGGCGCGGGGGCCACCTACGAGCAGTACTTC
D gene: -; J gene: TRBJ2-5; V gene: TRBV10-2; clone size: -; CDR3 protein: CAAARGGSKETQYF; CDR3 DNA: TGCGCCGCGGCCCGGGGAGGATCGAAAGAGACCCAGTACTTC
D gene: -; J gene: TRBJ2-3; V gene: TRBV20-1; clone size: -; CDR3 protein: CSARDSRRSGGTDTQYF; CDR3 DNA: TGCAGTGCTAGAGATAGTAGAAGGAGCGGCGGCACAGATACGCAGTATTTT
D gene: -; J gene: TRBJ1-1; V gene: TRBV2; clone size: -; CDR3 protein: CASSGYEATEAFF; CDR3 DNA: TGTGCCAGCAGTGGTTACGAAGCGACTGAAGCTTTCTTT
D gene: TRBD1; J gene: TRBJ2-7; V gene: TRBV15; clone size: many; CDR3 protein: CATSRGQTYEQYF; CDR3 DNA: TGTGCCACCAGCAGGGGACAGACCTACGAGCAGTACTTC
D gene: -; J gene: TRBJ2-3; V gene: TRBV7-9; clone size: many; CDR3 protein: CASSLAGGDTQYF; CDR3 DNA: TGTGCCAGCAGCTTAGCAGGGGGAGATACGCAGTATTTT
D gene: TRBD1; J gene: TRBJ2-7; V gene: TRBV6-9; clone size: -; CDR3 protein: CASSSGTAHYEQYF; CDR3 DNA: TGTGCCAGCAGTTCTGGGACAGCCCACTACGAGCAGTACTTC
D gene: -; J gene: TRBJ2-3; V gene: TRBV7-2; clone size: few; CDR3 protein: CASSLVLGRSTDTQYF; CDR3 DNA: TGTGCCAGCAGCTTAGTGTTAGGCCGTAGCACAGATACGCAGTATTTT
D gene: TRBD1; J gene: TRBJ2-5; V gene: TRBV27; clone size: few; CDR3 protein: CASGGQGQETQYF; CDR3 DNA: TGTGCCAGCGGGGGACAGGGGCAAGAGACCCAGTACTTC
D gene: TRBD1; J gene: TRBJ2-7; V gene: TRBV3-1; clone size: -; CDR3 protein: CASSQWGQGRHEQYF; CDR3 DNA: TGTGCCAGCAGCCAGTGGGGACAGGGTCGGCACGAGCAGTACTTC
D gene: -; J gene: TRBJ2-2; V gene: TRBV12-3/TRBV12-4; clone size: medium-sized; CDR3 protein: CASVWGTGELFF; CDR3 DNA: TGTGCCAGCGTTTGGGGGACCGGGGAGCTGTTTTTT
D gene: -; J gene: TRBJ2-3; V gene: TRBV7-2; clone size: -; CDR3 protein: CASTQRVDTQYF; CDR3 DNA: TGTGCCAGCACCCAGAGGGTAGATACGCAGTATTTT
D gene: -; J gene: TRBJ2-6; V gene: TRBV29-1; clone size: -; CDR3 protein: CSVVSRGANVLTF; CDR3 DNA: TGCAGCGTTGTTTCTCGAGGGGCCAACGTCCTGACTTTC
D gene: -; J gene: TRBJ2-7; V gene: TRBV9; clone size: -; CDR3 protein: CASSVGFSYEQYF; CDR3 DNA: TGTGCCAGCAGCGTAGGGTTCTCCTACGAGCAGTACTTC
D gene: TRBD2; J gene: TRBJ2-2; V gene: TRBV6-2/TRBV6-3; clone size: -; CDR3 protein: CASSNLAGRTGELFF; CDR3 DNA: TGTGCCAGCAGCAATCTAGCGGGGAGAACCGGGGAGCTGTTTTTT
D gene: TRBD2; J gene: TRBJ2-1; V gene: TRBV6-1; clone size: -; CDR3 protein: CASSKAGLGINEQFF; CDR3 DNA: TGTGCCAGCAGCAAAGCGGGATTGGGGATCAATGAGCAGTTCTTC
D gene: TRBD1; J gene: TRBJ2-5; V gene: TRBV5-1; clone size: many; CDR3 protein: CASSAHPGTEETQYF; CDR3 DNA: TGCGCCAGCAGCGCCCACCCCGGGACAGAAGAGACCCAGTACTTC
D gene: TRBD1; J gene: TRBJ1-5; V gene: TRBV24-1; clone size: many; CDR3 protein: CAARTGTQPQHF; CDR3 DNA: TGTGCCGCCCGGACAGGGACTCAGCCCCAGCATTTT
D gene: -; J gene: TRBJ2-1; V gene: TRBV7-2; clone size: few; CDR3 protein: CASSLVSRVEQFF; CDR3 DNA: TGTGCCAGCAGCTTAGTCTCTCGGGTCGAGCAGTTCTTC
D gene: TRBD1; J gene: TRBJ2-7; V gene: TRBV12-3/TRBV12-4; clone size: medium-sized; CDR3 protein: CASSMGQSYEQYF; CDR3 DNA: TGTGCCAGCAGTATGGGACAGTCCTACGAGCAGTACTTC
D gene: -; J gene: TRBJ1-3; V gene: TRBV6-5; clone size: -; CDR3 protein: CASSYGFGGRGNTIYF; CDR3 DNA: TGTGCCAGCAGTTACGGGTTTGGGGGGCGCGGAAACACCATATATTTT
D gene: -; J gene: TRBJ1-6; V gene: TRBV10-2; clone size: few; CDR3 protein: CASSERAVSPLHF; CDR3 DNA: TGCGCCAGCAGTGAGCGGGCAGTTTCACCCCTCCACTTT
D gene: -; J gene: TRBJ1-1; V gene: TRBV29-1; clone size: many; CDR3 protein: CSVGAGVNTEAFF; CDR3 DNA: TGCAGCGTTGGGGCGGGGGTTAACACTGAAGCTTTCTTT
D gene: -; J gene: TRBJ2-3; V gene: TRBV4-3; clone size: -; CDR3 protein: CASSLRASTDTQYF; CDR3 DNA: TGCGCCAGCAGCCTCAGGGCGAGCACAGATACGCAGTATTTT
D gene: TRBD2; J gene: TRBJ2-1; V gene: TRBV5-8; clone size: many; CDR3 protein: CASSVSGVYNEQFF; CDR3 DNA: TGTGCCAGCAGTGTTAGCGGGGTGTACAATGAGCAGTTCTTC
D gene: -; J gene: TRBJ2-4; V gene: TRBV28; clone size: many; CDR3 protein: CASRTVTVAKNIQYF; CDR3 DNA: TGTGCCAGCAGAACCGTGACAGTAGCCAAAAACATTCAGTACTTC
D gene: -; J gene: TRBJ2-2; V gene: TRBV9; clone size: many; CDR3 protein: CASRPGQLTGELFF; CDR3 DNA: TGTGCCAGCAGACCGGGCCAACTTACCGGGGAGCTGTTTTTT
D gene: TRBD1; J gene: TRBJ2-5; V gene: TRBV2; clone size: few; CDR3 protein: CASSRPGQLVGTQYF; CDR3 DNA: TGTGCCAGCAGTCGGCCGGGACAGCTTGTAGGGACCCAGTACTTC
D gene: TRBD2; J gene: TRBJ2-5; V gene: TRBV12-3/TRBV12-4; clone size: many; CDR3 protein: CASSGVGTRIKAETQYF; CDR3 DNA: TGTGCCAGCAGTGGGGTCGGGACTAGGATTAAGGCGGAGACCCAGTACTTC
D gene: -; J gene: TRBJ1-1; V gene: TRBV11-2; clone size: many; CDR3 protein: CASSLDRVAGTEAFF; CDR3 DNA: TGTGCCAGCAGCTTAGATCGGGTGGCAGGGACTGAAGCTTTCTTT
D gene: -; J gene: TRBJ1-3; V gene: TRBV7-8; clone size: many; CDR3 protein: CASRRDSGNTIYF; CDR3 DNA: TGTGCCAGCAGGAGAGACTCTGGAAACACCATATATTTT
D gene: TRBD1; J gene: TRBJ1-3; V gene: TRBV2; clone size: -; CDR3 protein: CASSQGQGGMSTIYF; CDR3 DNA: TGTGCCAGCAGTCAAGGACAGGGAGGAATGAGCACCATATATTTT
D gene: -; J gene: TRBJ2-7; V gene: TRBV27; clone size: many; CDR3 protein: CASSLYGWVSTYEQYF; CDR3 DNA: TGTGCCAGCAGTTTATACGGATGGGTTAGCACCTACGAGCAGTACTTC
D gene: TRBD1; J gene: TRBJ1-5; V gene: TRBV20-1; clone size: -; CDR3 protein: CSARDPRGGSNQPQHF; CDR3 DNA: TGCAGTGCTAGAGATCCCAGGGGGGGAAGCAATCAGCCCCAGCATTTT
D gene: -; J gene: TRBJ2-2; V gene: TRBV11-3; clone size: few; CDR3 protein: CASSPYSGGGFSGELFF; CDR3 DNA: TGTGCCAGCAGCCCCTATTCGGGCGGGGGCTTTTCCGGGGAGCTGTTTTTT
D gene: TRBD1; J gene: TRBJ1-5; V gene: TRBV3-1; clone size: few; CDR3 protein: CASSQAQDGTGVGNQPQHF; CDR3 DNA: TGTGCCAGCAGCCAAGCCCAAGATGGGACAGGGGTTGGCAATCAGCCCCAGCATTTT